This is a list of T cell receptor beta chains from one sample in a study of T-cell memory formation after mild COVID-19. TCRdb called the 5' RACE reads again in MiXCR, with one record for every CDR3 protein. The table has 340,000 or so distinct CDR3 sequences, over 10% seen once. Sequenced sample: PBMCs or a T cell subset sorted from them (not recorded which). These receptors came from a man between 18 and 35 years old who had mild COVID-19 (a few samples of this study predate the infection). Cell type and time point are not known. Each CDR3 is given with its conserved first and last residue. D genes are given only for firm matches. Where a row states a size, it is once, few, many or the class of an expanded clone; other rows omit it.

clone_size j_call v_call d_call cdr3_aa cdr3_nt
few TRBJ1-4 TRBV18 . CASSPQPGASEKLFF TGTGCCAGCTCACCTCAGCCGGGGGCGAGTGAAAAACTGTTTTTT
. TRBJ2-7 TRBV2 TRBD1 CASSRTGDGYEQYF TGTGCCAGCAGTCGGACAGGGGATGGGTACGAGCAGTACTTC
few TRBJ2-7 TRBV5-5 . CASSPVGLLSYEQYF TGTGCCAGCAGCCCCGTGGGACTTCTATCCTACGAGCAGTACTTC
once TRBJ2-3 TRBV24-1 TRBD1 CATEGQKDTQYF TGTGCCACCGAGGGACAGAAGGATACGCAGTATTTT
few TRBJ2-5 TRBV13 TRBD2 CASSFAAGLAGQETQYF TGTGCCAGCAGTTTCGCAGCGGGACTAGCGGGTCAAGAGACCCAGTACTTC
few TRBJ1-4 TRBV15 . CATSQRQTNEKLFF TGTGCCACCAGCCAACGACAGACCAATGAAAAACTGTTTTTT
few TRBJ2-3 TRBV18 . CASSPIAGQSSTDTQYF TGTGCCAGCTCACCTATAGCGGGACAGAGTAGCACAGATACGCAGTATTTT
few TRBJ2-4 TRBV4-3 . CASSQDKFTAKNIQYF TGCGCCAGCAGCCAAGATAAGTTCACAGCCAAAAACATTCAGTACTTC
. TRBJ2-1 TRBV29-1 . CSVATGTPYNEQFF TGCAGCGTTGCCACAGGGACACCCTACAATGAGCAGTTCTTC
. TRBJ2-3 TRBV7-6 TRBD1 CASSPRPTGTGGTDTQYF TGTGCCAGCAGCCCCCGACCAACCGGGACAGGGGGCACAGATACGCAGTATTTT
. TRBJ2-7 TRBV27 . CASSTTASSYEQYF TGTGCCAGCAGTACGACAGCGAGCTCCTACGAGCAGTACTTC
few TRBJ1-5 TRBV20-1 . CSAREAQGYDVQPQHF TGCAGTGCTAGAGAGGCGCAGGGCTATGATGTTCAGCCCCAGCATTTT
. TRBJ2-1 TRBV5-1 . CASSLSFVVRGIRNNEQFF TGCGCCAGCAGCTTGTCGTTTGTAGTACGGGGGATCAGGAACAATGAGCAGTTCTTC
. TRBJ1-1 TRBV6-2/TRBV6-3 . CASSTSSGTEAFF TGTGCCAGCTCTACTTCGAGTGGCACTGAAGCTTTCTTT
. TRBJ2-3 TRBV6-5 TRBD1 CASSYSMTGSTDTQYF TGTGCCAGCAGTTACTCGATGACAGGGAGCACAGATACGCAGTATTTT
. TRBJ1-4 TRBV5-1 . CASSRTGPGEGEKLFF TGCGCCAGCAGCCGTACTGGTCCCGGCGAAGGTGAAAAACTGTTTTTT
few TRBJ2-5 TRBV4-2 . CASSQDGGPTPQETQYF TGTGCCAGCAGCCAAGATGGAGGACCAACACCCCAAGAGACCCAGTACTTC
few TRBJ2-3 TRBV5-1 . CASSPDRPSTDTQYF TGCGCCAGCAGCCCCGACAGGCCTAGCACAGATACGCAGTATTTT
many TRBJ2-1 TRBV4-2 TRBD2 CASSQGAGGQVGEQFF TGTGCCAGCAGCCAAGGAGCGGGGGGGCAGGTGGGTGAGCAGTTCTTC
many TRBJ2-5 TRBV11-2 TRBD2 CASSLRLAEQETQYF TGTGCCAGCAGCTTGAGGCTAGCGGAACAAGAGACCCAGTACTTC
few TRBJ2-7 TRBV12-5 . CATGLFSYEQYF TGTGCCACCGGGCTGTTCTCCTACGAGCAGTACTTC
. TRBJ1-2 TRBV12-3/TRBV12-4 . CASSLAGGGYTF TGTGCCAGCAGTTTAGCCGGGGGAGGCTACACCTTC
. TRBJ2-7 TRBV12-3/TRBV12-4 TRBD1 CASSPTGAGYEQYF TGTGCCAGCAGCCCAACAGGGGCTGGCTACGAGCAGTACTTC
. TRBJ1-1 TRBV6-1 TRBD1 CASSEQGGAGTEAFF TGTGCCAGCAGTGAACAAGGGGGCGCGGGTACTGAAGCTTTCTTT
few TRBJ2-5 TRBV11-2 TRBD2 CASSLLGLAGGPLETQYF TGTGCCAGCAGCTTACTGGGACTAGCGGGGGGGCCGCTGGAGACCCAGTACTTC
. TRBJ1-6 TRBV6-5 TRBD1 CASSYGLDRVNNSPLHF TGTGCCAGCAGTTACGGGCTGGACAGGGTTAACAATTCACCCCTCCACTTT
. TRBJ2-3 TRBV14 . CASSQRRGRTDTQYF TGTGCCAGCAGCCAGCGAAGGGGAAGAACAGATACGCAGTATTTT
. TRBJ2-3 TRBV4-1 TRBD2 CASSQEGGLAGGLPGDTQYF TGCGCCAGCAGCCAAGAAGGCGGGCTAGCGGGGGGCCTTCCCGGAGATACGCAGTATTTT
. TRBJ2-3 TRBV20-1 TRBD1 CSAATRRGTGGTDTQYF TGCAGTGCGGCTACCCGCAGGGGGACCGGGGGCACAGATACGCAGTATTTT
many TRBJ2-2 TRBV24-1 . CATSDWTNTGELFF TGTGCCACCAGTGATTGGACGAACACCGGGGAGCTGTTTTTT
. TRBJ2-1 TRBV19 . CASSINSPLAPGNEQFF TGTGCCAGTAGTATAAATTCTCCGCTAGCTCCGGGGAATGAGCAGTTCTTC
few TRBJ2-5 TRBV5-1 . CASSLVRAISRVEETQYF TGCGCCAGCAGCTTGGTAAGGGCGATAAGTCGTGTAGAAGAGACCCAGTACTTC
. TRBJ1-2 TRBV6-5 TRBD1 CASSYGQARGYTF TGTGCCAGCAGTTACGGACAGGCGCGAGGCTACACCTTC
. TRBJ2-5 TRBV11-2 . CASSPRLGQETQYF TGTGCCAGCAGCCCCAGACTCGGCCAAGAGACCCAGTACTTC
few TRBJ2-1 TRBV5-1 TRBD2 CASRPLAGGPGEQFF TGCGCCAGCCGCCCCCTAGCGGGGGGGCCGGGTGAGCAGTTCTTC
few TRBJ1-2 TRBV4-2 TRBD1 CASSQEGTVVYYGYTF TGTGCCAGCAGCCAAGAGGGGACAGTCGTTTACTATGGCTACACCTTC
few TRBJ2-1 TRBV7-3 TRBD2 CASSTGTSLHEQFF TGTGCCAGCAGCACCGGGACTAGCTTACACGAGCAGTTCTTC
. TRBJ1-6 TRBV29-1 . CSVEEGSPGSPLHF TGCAGCGTTGAAGAGGGCAGCCCAGGGTCACCCCTCCACTTT
. TRBJ1-2 TRBV11-2 TRBD1 CASSLSGTGGNYGYTF TGTGCCAGCAGCTTGTCTGGGACAGGGGGAAACTATGGCTACACCTTC
. TRBJ1-4 TRBV7-9 . CASSLRGIEKLFF TGTGCCAGCAGCCTCCGAGGGATTGAAAAACTGTTTTTT
. TRBJ2-7 TRBV20-1 TRBD2 CSAISGLAYEQYF TGCAGTGCTATATCGGGACTAGCTTACGAGCAGTACTTC
. TRBJ1-1 TRBV6-1 TRBD1 CASRMTGAAEAFF TGTGCCAGCAGGATGACAGGGGCGGCTGAAGCTTTCTTT
. TRBJ2-3 TRBV25-1 TRBD2 CASSRAGVYTDTQYF TGTGCCAGCAGTCGAGCGGGGGTGTACACAGATACGCAGTATTTT
few TRBJ1-1 TRBV2 . CASTQDANTEAFF TGTGCCAGCACACAGGACGCGAACACTGAAGCTTTCTTT
few TRBJ2-1 TRBV7-3 TRBD2 CASSYPGEGLGGEQFF TGTGCCAGCAGCTACCCGGGGGAGGGACTCGGAGGTGAGCAGTTCTTC
many TRBJ2-1 TRBV5-1 TRBD1 CASSLGQDYNEQFF TGCGCCAGCAGTTTGGGACAGGACTACAATGAGCAGTTCTTC
few TRBJ2-5 TRBV5-1 . CASSLAVGGGQGETQYF TGCGCCAGCAGCTTGGCCGTTGGCGGGGGTCAGGGGGAGACCCAGTACTTC
. TRBJ1-3 TRBV7-9 TRBD1 CASSPTPDRRGYSGNTIYF TGTGCCAGCAGTCCTACCCCGGACAGGAGGGGGTACTCTGGAAACACCATATATTTT
. TRBJ2-1 TRBV6-5 TRBD2 CASSPSTSGGPRFF TGTGCCAGCAGTCCCTCGACTAGCGGGGGCCCTCGGTTCTTC
few TRBJ1-1 TRBV4-1 . CASSQGGGEAFF TGCGCCAGCAGCCAAGGGGGCGGCGAGGCTTTCTTT
. TRBJ2-2 TRBV4-3 . CASSHGPGPSTTSANTGELFF TGCGCCAGCAGCCACGGTCCGGGACCATCAACAACCTCCGCGAACACCGGGGAGCTGTTTTTT
. TRBJ2-2 TRBV20-1 . CSARNSAGELFF TGCAGTGCCAGGAATAGCGCCGGGGAGCTGTTTTTT
few TRBJ2-7 TRBV20-1 . CSARRGTEQYF TGCAGTGCTAGACGCGGGACCGAGCAGTACTTC
. TRBJ1-2 TRBV23-1 TRBD1 CASSQGTVNPERLGSGYTF TGCGCCAGCAGTCAAGGGACAGTGAATCCCGAGAGACTAGGCTCTGGCTACACCTTC
few TRBJ2-7 TRBV10-3 . CAISDQDHYEQYF TGTGCCATCAGTGATCAGGACCACTACGAGCAGTACTTC